These 7 T cell receptor beta chains share one sample of origin, sequenced in a study of glioma-infiltrating T cells. Using RNA template, CDR3s of TCR alpha and beta were amplified with iRepertoire arm-PCR. TCRdb reprocessed the multiplex PCR reads with MiXCR, giving one entry per CDR3 protein. Here the sample spans about 140,000 distinct CDR3 sequences, 30% to 40% being singletons. The source material was glioma tissue, nonneoplastic brain tissue, or PBMCs (not recorded which). These receptors all stem from a human donor with low-grade glioma or glioblastoma, undergoing nonglioma brain surgery, or in good health (not recorded which).

This chain links TRBV28 with TRBJ2-7; D gene uncertain. Germline V CDR1 and CDR2: MDHEN, SYDVKM. Trimming took 3 bases from V and 5 from J, leaving 11 bases between them. The CDR3 is made up of 13 amino acids. In DNA, the CDR3 is TGTGCCAGCAGTTTTATGACTCCCAACGAGCAGTACTTC. This gives the protein CASSFMTPNEQYF.

The chain has TRBV4-2 and TRBJ2-7; unclear D gene. Trimming left V 3 bases short and J 4 bases short, with 7 bases between. CDR3 size: 12 residues. The germline V gene has CDR1 LGHNA and CDR2 YNFKEQ. In DNA, the CDR3 is TGTGCCAGCAGCCAGGGGTCGTACGAGCAGTACTTC. Translated, it gives CASSQGSYEQYF.

The chain's CDR3 is CASSRLGLWDRVEVEQYF. Written as DNA, the CDR3 is TGTGCCAGCAGCCGGTTGGGGTTGTGGGACAGGGTTGAAGTCGAGCAGTACTTC. The chain couples TRBV3-1 to TRBJ2-7; 9 bases are a match to TRBD1. V dropped 4 bases and J dropped 6; count of bases not matched to a gene: 19. Germline-derived CDR1 and CDR2 are LGHDT and YNNKEL (reference sequence). The CDR3 consists of 18 residues.

This chain joins TRBV6-2 or TRBV6-3 and TRBJ2-5; D unclear. The CDR3 has 14 residues. Looked up from germline, CDR1 is MNHEY and CDR2 is SVGEGT. Trimming removed 2 bases at V and 0 bases at J, with 7 bases between. The CDR3 region has the DNA TGTGCCAGCAGTTACGACCCGTACCAAGAGACCCAGTACTTC. Protein: CASSYDPYQETQYF.

This clonotype was seen a few times. The chain has TRBV27 and TRBJ1-2, with 7 positions matching TRBD1. This CDR3 has 15 amino acids. Germline CDR1 and CDR2: MNHEY and SMNVEV (reference sequence). The V gene end was trimmed by 4 bases and the J gene end by 8 bases; junction bases not matched to a gene: 13. CDR3 residues: CASSYPPDREQGYTF. The CDR3 region has the DNA TGTGCCAGCAGTTACCCCCCCGACAGGGAGCAGGGCTACACCTTC.

The rearrangement joins TRBV12-3 or TRBV12-4 to TRBJ2-2; D is uncertain. Deletions cut 6 bases from V and 2 bases from J, with 10 bases between. The CDR3 contains 14 residues. The CDR3 spells CASRADPNTGELFF. In DNA, the CDR3 is TGTGCCAGCAGGGCCGACCCTAACACCGGGGAGCTGTTTTTT.

This clonotype was seen a single time. The rearrangement links TRBV15 to TRBJ2-3; 13 nucleotides align to TRBD2. V lost 8 bases and J lost 6; bases outside the gene matches: 11. Looked up from germline, CDR1 is LNHNV and CDR2 is YYDKDF (reference sequence). CDR3 length equals 16 residues. CDR3 bases: TGTGCCACCGTGGCCGGGACTAGCGGGATGGGGGATACGCAGTATTTT. Protein: CATVAGTSGMGDTQYF.